The T cell receptor beta chain described here comes from a study of type 1 regulatory T cells. Study information: An in vitro protocol generated T-allo10, a Tr1-enriched, alloantigen-specific CD4 T cell product.

On this clonotype: It may be a read error: a sequence one base away is much more abundant.

CDR3 size: 14 residues. A single record per CDR3 protein comes from TCRdb applying MiXCR to the reads. The sample consists of some 90,000 distinct CDR3 sequences, roughly 31% of them appearing once. The chain is built from TRBV12-3 or TRBV12-4 and TRBJ2-2; possibly TRBD2 for D (5 bases). The sample taken for sequencing was CD4+ T cells, either the whole sample or a sorted fraction (not recorded which). The sequence was obtained from a human donor in good health. This CDR3 reads CASSPVGFAGEPFF. In DNA form, the CDR3 reads TGTGCCAGCAGTCCGGTAGGGTTCGCCGGGGAGCCGTTTTTT.